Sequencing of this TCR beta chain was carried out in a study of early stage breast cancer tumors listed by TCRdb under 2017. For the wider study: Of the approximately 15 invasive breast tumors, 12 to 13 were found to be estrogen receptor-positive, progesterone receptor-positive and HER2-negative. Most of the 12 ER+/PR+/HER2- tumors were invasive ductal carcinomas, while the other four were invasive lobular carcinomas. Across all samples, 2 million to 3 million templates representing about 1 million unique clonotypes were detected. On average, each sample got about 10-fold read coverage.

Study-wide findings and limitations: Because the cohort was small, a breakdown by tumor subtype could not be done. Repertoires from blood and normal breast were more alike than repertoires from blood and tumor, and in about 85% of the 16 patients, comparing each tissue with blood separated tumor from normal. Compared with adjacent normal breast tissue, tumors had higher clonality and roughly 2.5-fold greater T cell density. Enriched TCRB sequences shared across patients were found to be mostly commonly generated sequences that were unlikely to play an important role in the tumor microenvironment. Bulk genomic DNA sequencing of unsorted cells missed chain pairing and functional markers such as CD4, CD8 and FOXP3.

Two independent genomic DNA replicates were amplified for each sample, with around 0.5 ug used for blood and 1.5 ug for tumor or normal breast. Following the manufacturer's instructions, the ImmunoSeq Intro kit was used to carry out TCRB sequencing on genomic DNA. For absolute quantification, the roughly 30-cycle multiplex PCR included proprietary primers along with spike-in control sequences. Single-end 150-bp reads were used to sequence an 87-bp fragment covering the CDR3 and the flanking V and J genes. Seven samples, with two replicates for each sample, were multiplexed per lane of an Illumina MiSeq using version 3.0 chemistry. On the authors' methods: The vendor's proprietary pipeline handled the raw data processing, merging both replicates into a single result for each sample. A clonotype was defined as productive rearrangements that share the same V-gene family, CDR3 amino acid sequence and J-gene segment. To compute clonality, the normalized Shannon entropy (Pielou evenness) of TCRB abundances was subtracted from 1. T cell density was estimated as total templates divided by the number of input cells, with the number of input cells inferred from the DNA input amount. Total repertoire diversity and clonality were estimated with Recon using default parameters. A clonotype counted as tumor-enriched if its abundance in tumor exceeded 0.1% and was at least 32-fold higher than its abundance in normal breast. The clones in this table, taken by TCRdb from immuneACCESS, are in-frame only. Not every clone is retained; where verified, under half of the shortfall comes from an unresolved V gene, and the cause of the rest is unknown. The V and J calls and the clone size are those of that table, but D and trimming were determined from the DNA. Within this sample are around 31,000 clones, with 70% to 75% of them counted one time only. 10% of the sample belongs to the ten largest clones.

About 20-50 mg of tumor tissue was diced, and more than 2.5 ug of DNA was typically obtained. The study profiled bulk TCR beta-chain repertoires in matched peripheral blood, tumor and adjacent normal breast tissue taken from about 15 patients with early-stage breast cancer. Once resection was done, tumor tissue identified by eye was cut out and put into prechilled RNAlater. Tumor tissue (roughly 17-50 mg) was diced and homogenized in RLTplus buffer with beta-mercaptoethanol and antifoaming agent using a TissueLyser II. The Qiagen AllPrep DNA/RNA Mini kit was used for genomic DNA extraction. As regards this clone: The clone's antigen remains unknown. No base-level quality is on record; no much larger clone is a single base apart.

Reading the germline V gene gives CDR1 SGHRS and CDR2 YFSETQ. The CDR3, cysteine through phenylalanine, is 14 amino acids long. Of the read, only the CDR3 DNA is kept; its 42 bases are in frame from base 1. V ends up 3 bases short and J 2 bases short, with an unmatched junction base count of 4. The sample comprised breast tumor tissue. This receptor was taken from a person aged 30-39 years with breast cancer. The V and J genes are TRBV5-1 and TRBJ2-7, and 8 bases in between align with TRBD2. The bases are TGCGCCAGCAGCTCAACTAGCGGAACCTACGAGCAGTACTTC. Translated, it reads CASSSTSGTYEQYF. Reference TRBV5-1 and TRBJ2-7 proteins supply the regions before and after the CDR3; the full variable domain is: KAGVTQTPRYLIKTRGQQVTLSCSPISGHRSVSWYQQTPGQGLQFLFEYFSETQRNKGNFPGRFSGRQFSNSRSEMNVSTLELGDSALYLCASSSTSGTYEQYFGPGTRLTVT.